These 2 T cell receptor beta chains were sequenced from one sample in a study of T cell responses to AZD1222 COVID-19 vaccine. Assay: immunoSEQ multiplex PCR; the TCRdb copy retains only in-frame clones and omits some. The data contain about 120,000 clones, under 95% of them singletons. Material: peripheral blood, obtained on day 0 of AZD1222 vaccination. The receptors originated from an adult in good health.

This chain joins TRBV29-1 and TRBJ1-5, with TRBD1 identical over 9 bases. The trim removed 6 bases at V and 1 base at J, leaving 7 bases unmatched. CDR3 length: 15 residues. Looked up from germline, CDR1 is SQVTM and CDR2 is ANQGSEA. CDR3 sequence reads: CSVGGGQGSNQPQHF. For the CDR3, the DNA is TGCAGCGTGGGGGGCGGACAGGGGAGCAATCAGCCCCAGCATTTT.

V usage is TRBV3-1 (or the pseudogene TRBV3-2) and J usage is TRBJ2-5, with 9 bases aligning to TRBD1. The CDR3 spans 14 residues. Germline V gives CDR1 LGHDT, CDR2 YNNKEL (reference sequence). Losses at the gene ends were 4 bases for V and 3 bases for J; bases not matched to a gene: 3. The CDR3 sequence is CASSLDRGKETQYF. As DNA, the CDR3 is TGTGCCAGCAGCCTCGACAGGGGGAAAGAGACCCAGTACTTC.